The 4 T cell receptor beta chains below come from one sample, sequenced in a study of control samples from healthy donors and cancer patients. The protocol was immunoSEQ multiplex PCR, while the TCRdb copy is restricted to in-frame clones and leaves out a portion. The sample holds 200,000 to 250,000 clones, around 94% seen once. Sequenced material: blood. The receptor source for this set is a man aged 50 to 60 in good health.

The chain couples TRBV19 to TRBJ1-3; perhaps TRBD1 as D (5 bases). Looked up from germline, CDR1 is LNHDA and CDR2 is SQIVND (reference sequence). The CDR3 is made up of 18 amino acids. V was trimmed by 6 bases and J by 0 bases, leaving 21 bases between them. Here the CDR3 reads CASRIRLTAESSGNTIYF. CDR3 DNA: TGTGCCAGTAGGATTAGACTGACAGCCGAAAGCTCTGGAAACACCATATATTTT.

This sequence joins TRBV6-5 and TRBJ2-7; D gene uncertain. V was trimmed by 5 bases and J by 3 bases, leaving 14 bases between them. The V gene's germline CDR1 is MNHEY and CDR2 SVGAGI. CDR3 length: 14 amino acids. The CDR3 here is CASSSRRPLYEQYF. The CDR3, as DNA: TGTGCCAGCAGTAGCCGCCGGCCTCTCTACGAGCAGTACTTC.

The CDR3 reads CASSIHQGRNTIYF. CDR3 sequence (DNA): TGTGCCAGCAGCATTCATCAGGGGAGAAACACCATATATTTT. This chain connects TRBV28 to TRBJ1-3; TRBD1 might be the D (6 bases). This CDR3 contains 14 residues. Trimming stripped 6 bases from V and 5 bases from J, with 14 bases between. Germline CDR1 MDHEN, CDR2 SYDVKM.

V usage is TRBV12-3 or TRBV12-4 and J usage is TRBJ1-6; D is uncertain. The V gene lost 5 bases and the J gene lost 10 bases, with 6 bases spanning the gap. This CDR3 is built from 11 residues. CDR3 in amino acids: CASSEGSPLHF. CDR3 nucleotide sequence: TGTGCCAGCAGTGAGGGATCACCCCTCCACTTT.